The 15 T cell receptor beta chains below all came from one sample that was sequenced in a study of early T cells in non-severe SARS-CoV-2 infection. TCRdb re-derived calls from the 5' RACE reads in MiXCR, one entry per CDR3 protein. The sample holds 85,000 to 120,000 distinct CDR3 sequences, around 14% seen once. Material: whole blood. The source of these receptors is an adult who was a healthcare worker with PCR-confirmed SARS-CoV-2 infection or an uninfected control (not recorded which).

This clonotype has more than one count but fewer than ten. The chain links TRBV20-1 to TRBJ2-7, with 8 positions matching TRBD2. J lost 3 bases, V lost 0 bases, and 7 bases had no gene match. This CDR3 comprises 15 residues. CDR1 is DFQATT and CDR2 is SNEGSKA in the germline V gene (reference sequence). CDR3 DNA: TGCAGTGCTAGAGATCCAGCGGGAGCATTCTACGAGCAGTACTTC. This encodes CSARDPAGAFYEQYF.

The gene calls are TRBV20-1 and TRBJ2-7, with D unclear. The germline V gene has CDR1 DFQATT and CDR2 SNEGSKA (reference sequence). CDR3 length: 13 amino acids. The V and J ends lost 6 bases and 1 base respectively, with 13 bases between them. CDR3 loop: CSALHSGSYEQYF. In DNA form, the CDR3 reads TGCAGTGCCCTACACTCAGGATCCTACGAGCAGTACTTC.

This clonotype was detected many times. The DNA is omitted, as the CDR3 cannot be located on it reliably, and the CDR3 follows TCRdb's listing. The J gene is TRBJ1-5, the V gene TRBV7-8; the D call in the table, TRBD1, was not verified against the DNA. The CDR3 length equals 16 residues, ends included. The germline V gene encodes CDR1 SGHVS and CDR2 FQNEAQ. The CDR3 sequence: CASSPLGTGSNQPQHF.

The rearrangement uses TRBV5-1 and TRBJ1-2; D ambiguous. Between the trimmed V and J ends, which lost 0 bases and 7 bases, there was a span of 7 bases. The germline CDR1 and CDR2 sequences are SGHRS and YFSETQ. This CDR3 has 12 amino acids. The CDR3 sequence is CASSLDASGYTF. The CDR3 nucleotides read TGCGCCAGCAGCTTGGACGCTTCTGGCTACACCTTC.

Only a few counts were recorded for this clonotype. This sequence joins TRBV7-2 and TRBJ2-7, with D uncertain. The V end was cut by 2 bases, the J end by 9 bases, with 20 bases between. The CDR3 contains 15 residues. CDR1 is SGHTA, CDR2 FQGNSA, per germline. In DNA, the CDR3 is TGTGCCAGCAGCTTAAAGCTGGGCTATCTGTCAGTGCAGTACTTC. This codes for CASSLKLGYLSVQYF.

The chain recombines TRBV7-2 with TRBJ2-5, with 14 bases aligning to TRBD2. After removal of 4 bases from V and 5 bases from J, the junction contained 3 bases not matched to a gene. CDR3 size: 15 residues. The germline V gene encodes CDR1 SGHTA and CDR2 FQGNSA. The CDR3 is CASSSRTSGRETQYF. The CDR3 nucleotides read TGTGCCAGCAGCTCCCGGACTAGCGGGAGGGAGACCCAGTACTTC.

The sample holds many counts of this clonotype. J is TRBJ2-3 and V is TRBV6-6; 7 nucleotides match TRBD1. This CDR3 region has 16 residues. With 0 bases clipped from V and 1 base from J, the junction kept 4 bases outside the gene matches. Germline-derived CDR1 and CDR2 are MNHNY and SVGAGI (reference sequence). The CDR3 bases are TGTGCCAGCAGTTACTCGACAGGGTCCCGCACAGATACGCAGTATTTT. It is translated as CASSYSTGSRTDTQYF.

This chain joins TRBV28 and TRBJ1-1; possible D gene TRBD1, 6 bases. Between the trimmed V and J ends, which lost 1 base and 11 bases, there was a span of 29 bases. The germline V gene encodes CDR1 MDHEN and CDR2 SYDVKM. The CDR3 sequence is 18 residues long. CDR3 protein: CASSLYHSTGGDIVGAFF. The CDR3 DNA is TGTGCCAGCAGTTTATACCACTCAACGGGAGGGGACATAGTTGGGGCTTTCTTT.

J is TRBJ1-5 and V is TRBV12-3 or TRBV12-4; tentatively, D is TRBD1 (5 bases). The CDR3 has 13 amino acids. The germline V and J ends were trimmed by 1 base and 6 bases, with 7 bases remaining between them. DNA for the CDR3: TGTGCCAGCAGTTTAGGGGGGTCTCAGCCCCAGCATTTT. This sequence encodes CASSLGGSQPQHF.

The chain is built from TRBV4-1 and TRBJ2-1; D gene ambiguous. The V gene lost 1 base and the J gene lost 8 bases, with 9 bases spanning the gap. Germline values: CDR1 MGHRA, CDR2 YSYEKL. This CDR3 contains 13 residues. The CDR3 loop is CASSQGVYDEQFF. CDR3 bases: TGCGCCAGCAGCCAAGGGGTTTACGATGAGCAGTTCTTC.

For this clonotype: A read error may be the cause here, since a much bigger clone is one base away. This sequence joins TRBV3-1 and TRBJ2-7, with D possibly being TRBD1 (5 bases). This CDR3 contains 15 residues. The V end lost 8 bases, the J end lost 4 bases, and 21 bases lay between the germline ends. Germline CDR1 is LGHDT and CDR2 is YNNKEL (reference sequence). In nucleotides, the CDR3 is TGTGCCAGCCTTCCCGCCCGGGTCAGGGTATACGAGCAGTACTTC. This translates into CASLPARVRVYEQYF.

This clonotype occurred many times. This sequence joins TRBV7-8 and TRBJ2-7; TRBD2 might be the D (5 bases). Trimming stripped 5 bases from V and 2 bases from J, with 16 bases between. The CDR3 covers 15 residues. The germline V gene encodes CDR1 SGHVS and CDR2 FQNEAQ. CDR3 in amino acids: CASSKSGGGPYEQYF. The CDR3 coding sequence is TGTGCCAGCAGCAAGAGCGGTGGCGGCCCCTACGAGCAGTACTTC.

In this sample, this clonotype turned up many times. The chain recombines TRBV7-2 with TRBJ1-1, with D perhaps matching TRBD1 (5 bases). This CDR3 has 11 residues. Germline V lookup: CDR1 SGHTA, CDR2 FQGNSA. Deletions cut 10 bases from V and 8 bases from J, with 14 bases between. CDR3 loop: CATARQSEAFF. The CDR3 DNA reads TGTGCCACTGCCCGACAGAGCGAAGCTTTCTTT.

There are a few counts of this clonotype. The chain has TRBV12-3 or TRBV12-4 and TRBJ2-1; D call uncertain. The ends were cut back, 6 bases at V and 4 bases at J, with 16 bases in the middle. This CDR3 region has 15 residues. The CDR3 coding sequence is TGTGCCAGCAGCCCCACAGCGTTAATTTACAATGAGCAGTTCTTC. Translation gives CASSPTALIYNEQFF.

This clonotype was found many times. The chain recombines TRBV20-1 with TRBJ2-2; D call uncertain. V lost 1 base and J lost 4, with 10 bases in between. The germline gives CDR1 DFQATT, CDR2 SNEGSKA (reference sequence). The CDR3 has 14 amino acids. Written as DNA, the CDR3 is TGCAGTGCTAGAGTAAACAAGGTCACCGGGGAGCTGTTTTTT. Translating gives CSARVNKVTGELFF.